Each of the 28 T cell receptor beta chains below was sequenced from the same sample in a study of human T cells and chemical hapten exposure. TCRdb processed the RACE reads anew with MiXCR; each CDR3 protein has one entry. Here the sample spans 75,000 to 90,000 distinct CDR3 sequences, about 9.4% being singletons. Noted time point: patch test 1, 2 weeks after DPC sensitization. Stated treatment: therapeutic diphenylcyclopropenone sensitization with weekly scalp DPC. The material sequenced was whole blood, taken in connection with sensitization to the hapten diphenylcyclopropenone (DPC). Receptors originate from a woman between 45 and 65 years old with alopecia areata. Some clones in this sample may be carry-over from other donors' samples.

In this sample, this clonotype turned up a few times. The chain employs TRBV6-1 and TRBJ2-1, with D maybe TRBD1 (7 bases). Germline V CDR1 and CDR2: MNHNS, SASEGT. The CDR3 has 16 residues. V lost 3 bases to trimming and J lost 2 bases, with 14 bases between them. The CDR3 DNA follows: TGTGCCAGCAGTGACACGGGCAGGGGGGCCTACAATGAGCAGTTCTTC. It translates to CASSDTGRGAYNEQFF.

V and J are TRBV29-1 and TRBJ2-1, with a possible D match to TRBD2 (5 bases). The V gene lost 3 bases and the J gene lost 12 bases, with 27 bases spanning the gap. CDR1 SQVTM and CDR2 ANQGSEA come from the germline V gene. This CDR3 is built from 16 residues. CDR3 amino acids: CSVDGVLRGVSGGQFF. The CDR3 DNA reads TGCAGCGTTGATGGAGTCCTTCGGGGAGTATCCGGCGGGCAGTTCTTC.

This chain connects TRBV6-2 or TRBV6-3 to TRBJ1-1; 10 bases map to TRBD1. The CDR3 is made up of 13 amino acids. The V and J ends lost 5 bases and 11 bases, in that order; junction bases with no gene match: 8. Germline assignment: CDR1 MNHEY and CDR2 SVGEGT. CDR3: CASSDTGQGYAFF. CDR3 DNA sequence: TGTGCCAGCAGTGACACGGGACAGGGGTACGCTTTCTTT.

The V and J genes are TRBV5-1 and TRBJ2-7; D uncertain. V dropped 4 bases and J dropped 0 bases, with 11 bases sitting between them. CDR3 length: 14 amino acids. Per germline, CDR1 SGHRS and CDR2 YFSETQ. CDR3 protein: CASSNDANSYEQYF. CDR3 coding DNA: TGCGCCAGCAGCAACGACGCGAACTCCTACGAGCAGTACTTC.

CDR3 protein: CASSLAPISADTQYF. The CDR3, as DNA: TGTGCCAGCAGCTTAGCCCCCATTTCAGCAGATACGCAGTATTTT. This chain joins TRBV7-2 and TRBJ2-3, with no clear D. Trimming left V 0 bases short and J 4 bases short, with 11 bases between. The CDR3 is made up of 15 amino acids. From germline, CDR1 is SGHTA and CDR2 FQGNSA.

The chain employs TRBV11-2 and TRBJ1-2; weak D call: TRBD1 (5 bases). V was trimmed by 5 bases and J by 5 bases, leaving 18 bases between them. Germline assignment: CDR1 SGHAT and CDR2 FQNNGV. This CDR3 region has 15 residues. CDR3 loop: CASSTMGRGKYGYTF. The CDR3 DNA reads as TGTGCCAGCAGCACAATGGGGAGGGGAAAGTATGGCTACACCTTC.

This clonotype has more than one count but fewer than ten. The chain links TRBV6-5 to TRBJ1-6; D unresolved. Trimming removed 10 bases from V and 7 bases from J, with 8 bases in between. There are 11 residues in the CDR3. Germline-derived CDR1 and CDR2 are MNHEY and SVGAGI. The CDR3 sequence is CATGVNSPLHF. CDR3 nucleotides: TGTGCCACCGGAGTCAATTCACCCCTCCACTTT.

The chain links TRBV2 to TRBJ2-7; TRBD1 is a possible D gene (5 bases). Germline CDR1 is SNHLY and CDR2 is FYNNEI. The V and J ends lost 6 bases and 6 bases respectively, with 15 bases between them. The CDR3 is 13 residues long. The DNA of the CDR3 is TGTGCCAGCAGGCCCAGGGCAGTGGCCGAGCAGTACTTC. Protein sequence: CASRPRAVAEQYF.

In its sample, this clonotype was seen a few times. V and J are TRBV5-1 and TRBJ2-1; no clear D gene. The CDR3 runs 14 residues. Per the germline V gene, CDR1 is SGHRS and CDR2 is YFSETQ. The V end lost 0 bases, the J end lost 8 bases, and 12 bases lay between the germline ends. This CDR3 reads CASSLVDTADEQFF. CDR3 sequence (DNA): TGCGCCAGCAGCTTGGTCGACACCGCGGATGAGCAGTTCTTC.

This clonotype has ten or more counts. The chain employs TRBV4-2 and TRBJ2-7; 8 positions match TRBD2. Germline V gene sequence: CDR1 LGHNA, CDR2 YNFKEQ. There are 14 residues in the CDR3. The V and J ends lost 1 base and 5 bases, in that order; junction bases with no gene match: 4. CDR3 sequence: CASSQAGGSNEQYF. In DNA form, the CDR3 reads TGTGCCAGCAGCCAAGCGGGAGGGAGTAACGAGCAGTACTTC.

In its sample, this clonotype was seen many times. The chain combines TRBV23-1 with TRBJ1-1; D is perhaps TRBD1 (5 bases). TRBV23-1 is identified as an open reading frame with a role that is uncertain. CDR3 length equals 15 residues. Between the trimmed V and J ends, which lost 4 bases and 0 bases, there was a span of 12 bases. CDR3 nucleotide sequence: TGCGCCAGCAGTCGCCCGGGACGCCTGAACACTGAAGCTTTCTTT. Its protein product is CASSRPGRLNTEAFF.

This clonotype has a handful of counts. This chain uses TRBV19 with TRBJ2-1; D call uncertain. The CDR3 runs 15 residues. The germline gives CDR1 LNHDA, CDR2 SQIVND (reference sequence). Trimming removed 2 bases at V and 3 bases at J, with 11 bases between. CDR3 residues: CASSIRADIYNEQFF. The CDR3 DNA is TGTGCCAGTAGTATAAGGGCAGACATCTACAATGAGCAGTTCTTC.

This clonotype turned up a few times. CDR3: CASSPGGAPNEKLFF. The CDR3 region has the DNA TGCGCCAGCAGCCCTGGGGGGGCTCCTAATGAAAAACTGTTTTTT. The rearrangement uses TRBV5-1 and TRBJ1-4; TRBD1 might be the D (6 bases). The CDR3 runs to 15 residues. Trimming pared 4 bases from V and 3 bases from J, leaving 13 bases between. Germline V CDR1 and CDR2: SGHRS, YFSETQ.

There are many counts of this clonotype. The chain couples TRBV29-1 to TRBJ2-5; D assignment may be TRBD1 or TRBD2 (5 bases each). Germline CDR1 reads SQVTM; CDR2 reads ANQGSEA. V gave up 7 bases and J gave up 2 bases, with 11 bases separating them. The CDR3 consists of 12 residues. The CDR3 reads CSAGDRQETQYF. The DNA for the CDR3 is TGCAGCGCCGGGGACCGTCAAGAGACCCAGTACTTC.

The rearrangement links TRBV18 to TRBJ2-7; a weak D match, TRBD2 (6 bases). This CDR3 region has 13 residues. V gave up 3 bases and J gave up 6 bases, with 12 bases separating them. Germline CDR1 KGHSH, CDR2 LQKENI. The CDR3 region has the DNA TGTGCCAGCTCACCGGGCGGGCGGGGCGAGCAGTACTTC. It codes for CASSPGGRGEQYF.

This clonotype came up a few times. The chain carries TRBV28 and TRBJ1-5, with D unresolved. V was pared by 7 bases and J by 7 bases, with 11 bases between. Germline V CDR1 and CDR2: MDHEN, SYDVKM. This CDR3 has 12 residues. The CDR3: CASTSRRQPQHF. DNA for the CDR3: TGTGCCAGCACCAGCCGGAGGCAGCCCCAGCATTTT.

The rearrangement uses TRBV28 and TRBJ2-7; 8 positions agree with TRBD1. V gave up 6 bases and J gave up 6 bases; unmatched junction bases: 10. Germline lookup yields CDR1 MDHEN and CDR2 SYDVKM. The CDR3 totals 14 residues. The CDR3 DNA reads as TGTGCCAGCAGGGGACCCGGGACAGGCGCCGAGCAGTACTTC. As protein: CASRGPGTGAEQYF.

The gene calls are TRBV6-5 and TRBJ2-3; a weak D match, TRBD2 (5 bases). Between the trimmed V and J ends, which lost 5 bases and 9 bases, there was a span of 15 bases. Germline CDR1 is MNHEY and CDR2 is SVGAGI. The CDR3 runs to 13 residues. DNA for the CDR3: TGTGCCAGCAGTGTTACTAGGGTCCAAACGCAGTATTTT. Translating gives CASSVTRVQTQYF.

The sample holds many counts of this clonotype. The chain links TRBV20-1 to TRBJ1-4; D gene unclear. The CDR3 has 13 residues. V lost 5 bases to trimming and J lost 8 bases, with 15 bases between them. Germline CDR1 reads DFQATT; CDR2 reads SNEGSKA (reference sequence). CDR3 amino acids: CSALHSAEEKLFF. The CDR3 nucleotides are TGCAGTGCTCTTCATTCGGCCGAGGAAAAACTGTTTTTT.

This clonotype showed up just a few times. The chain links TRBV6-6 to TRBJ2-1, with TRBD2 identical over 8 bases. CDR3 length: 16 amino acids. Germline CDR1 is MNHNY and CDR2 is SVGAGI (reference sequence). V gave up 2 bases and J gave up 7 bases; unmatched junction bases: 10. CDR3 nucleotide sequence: TGTGCCAGCAGTTACGTTGTGATAGCGGGGAAGAATGAGCAGTTCTTC. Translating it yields CASSYVVIAGKNEQFF.

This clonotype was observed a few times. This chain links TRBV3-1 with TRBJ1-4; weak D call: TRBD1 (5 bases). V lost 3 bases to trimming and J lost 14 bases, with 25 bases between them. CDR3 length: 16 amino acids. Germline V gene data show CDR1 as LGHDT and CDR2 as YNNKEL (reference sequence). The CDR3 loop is CASSHLTQYEGTGLFF. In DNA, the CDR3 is TGTGCCAGCAGCCATTTGACACAGTATGAAGGGACCGGGCTGTTTTTT.

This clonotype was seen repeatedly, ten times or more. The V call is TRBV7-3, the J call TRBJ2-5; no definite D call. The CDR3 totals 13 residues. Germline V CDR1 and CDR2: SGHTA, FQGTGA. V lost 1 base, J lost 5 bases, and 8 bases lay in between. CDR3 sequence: CASSLNVGETQYF. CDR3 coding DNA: TGTGCCAGCAGCTTAAACGTAGGGGAGACCCAGTACTTC.

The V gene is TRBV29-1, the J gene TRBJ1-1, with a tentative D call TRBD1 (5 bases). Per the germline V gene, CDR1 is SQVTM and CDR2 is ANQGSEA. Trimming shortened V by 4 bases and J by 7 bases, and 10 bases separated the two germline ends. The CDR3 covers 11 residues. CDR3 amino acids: CSVGTGSEAFF. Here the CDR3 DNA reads TGCAGCGTTGGAACAGGTAGTGAAGCTTTCTTT.

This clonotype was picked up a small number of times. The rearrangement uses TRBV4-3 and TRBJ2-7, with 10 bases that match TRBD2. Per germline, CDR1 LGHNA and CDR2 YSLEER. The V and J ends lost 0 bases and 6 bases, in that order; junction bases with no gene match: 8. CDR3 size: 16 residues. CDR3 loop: CASSQDRASGRAEQYF. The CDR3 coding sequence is TGCGCCAGCAGCCAAGATCGCGCTAGCGGGAGAGCCGAGCAGTACTTC.

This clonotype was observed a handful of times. This chain's CDR3 is CASRLWGSAYEQYF. The CDR3 DNA sequence: TGTGCAAGTCGCTTATGGGGGTCCGCCTACGAGCAGTACTTC. The chain uses TRBV12-2 and TRBJ2-7; TRBD1 is the table's D call, not checked against the DNA. TRBV12-2 is a pseudogene segment. CDR3 length equals 14 residues.

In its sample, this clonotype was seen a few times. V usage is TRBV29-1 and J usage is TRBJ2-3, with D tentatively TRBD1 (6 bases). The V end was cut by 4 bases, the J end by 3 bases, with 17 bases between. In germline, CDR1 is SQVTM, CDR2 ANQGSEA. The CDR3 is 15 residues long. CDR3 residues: CSVVESGQRTDTQYF. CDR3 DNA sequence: TGCAGCGTTGTGGAGTCGGGACAAAGGACAGATACGCAGTATTTT.

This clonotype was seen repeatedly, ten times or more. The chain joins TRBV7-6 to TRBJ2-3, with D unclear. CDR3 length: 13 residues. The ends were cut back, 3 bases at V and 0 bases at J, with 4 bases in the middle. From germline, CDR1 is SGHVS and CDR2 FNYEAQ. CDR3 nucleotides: TGTGCCAGCAGCTTCGGCAGCACAGATACGCAGTATTTT. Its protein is CASSFGSTDTQYF.

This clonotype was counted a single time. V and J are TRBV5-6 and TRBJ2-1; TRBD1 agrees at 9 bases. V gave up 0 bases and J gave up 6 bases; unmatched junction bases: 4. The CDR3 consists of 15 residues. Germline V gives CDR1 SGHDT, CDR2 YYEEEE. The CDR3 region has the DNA TGTGCCAGCAGCTTGGACTGGACAGGGGTCAATGAGCAGTTCTTC. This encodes CASSLDWTGVNEQFF.